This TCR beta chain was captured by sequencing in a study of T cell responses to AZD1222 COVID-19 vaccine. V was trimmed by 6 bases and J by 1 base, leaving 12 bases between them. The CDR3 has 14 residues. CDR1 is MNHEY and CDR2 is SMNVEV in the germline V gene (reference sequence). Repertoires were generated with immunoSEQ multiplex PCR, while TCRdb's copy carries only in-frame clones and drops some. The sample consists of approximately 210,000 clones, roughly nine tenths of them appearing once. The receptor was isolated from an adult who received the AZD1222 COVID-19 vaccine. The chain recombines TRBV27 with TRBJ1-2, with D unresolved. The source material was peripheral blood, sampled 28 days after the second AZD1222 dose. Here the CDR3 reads CASRLLKDNYGYTF. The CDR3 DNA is TGTGCCAGCAGGTTGCTCAAGGATAACTATGGCTACACCTTC.